These 29 T cell receptor beta chains originate from one sample sequenced in a study of beta chain features in type 1 diabetes. Expressed TCRB transcripts were sequenced because the entire RNA isolate underwent reverse transcription. The repertoire was sequenced with immunoSEQ multiplex PCR; TCRdb's copy has only in-frame clones and lacks some. The table has roughly 350,000 clones, 11% seen once; the top ten hold roughly 0.014%. Material for sequencing was naive CD4+ T cells from blood. These receptors came from a woman in her twenties or thirties in good health.

In this sample, this clone turned up a few times. CDR3 loop: CSVSGRTRETQYF. The DNA for the CDR3 is TGCAGCGTGTCCGGGAGAACCAGGGAGACCCAGTACTTC. The chain employs TRBV29-1 and TRBJ2-5; D possibly corresponds to TRBD2 (6 bases). CDR1 SQVTM and CDR2 ANQGSEA come from the germline V gene. V lost 6 bases to trimming and J lost 5 bases, with 16 bases between them. The CDR3 is 13 amino acids.

The sample holds a few counts of this clone. The chain recombines TRBV6-6 with TRBJ2-7; possibly TRBD2 for D (5 bases). V shed 0 bases and J shed 2 bases, with 11 bases lying between them. Per germline, CDR1 MNHNY and CDR2 SVGAGI (reference sequence). The CDR3 is 15 residues long. The CDR3 here is CASSYSEEAAYEQYF. CDR3 nucleotides: TGTGCCAGCAGTTACTCTGAGGAGGCCGCCTACGAGCAGTACTTC.

The table lists this clone with a few counts. V is TRBV5-1 and J is TRBJ2-5; tentatively, D is TRBD1 (5 bases). The CDR3 loop spans 14 amino acids. Germline CDR1 reads SGHRS; CDR2 reads YFSETQ. Between the trimmed V and J ends, which lost 0 bases and 1 base, there was a span of 7 bases. The CDR3 DNA is TGCGCCAGCAGCTTGGGGGGCCCCCAAGAGACCCAGTACTTC. Translated, it gives CASSLGGPQETQYF.

On this clone itself: An end of the junction does not agree with germline; a read error may underlie this. This chain links TRBV7-2 with TRBJ2-1; 8 nucleotides align to TRBD1. This CDR3 comprises 11 residues. Germline CDR1 is SGHTA and CDR2 is FQGNSA. CDR3 nucleotides: TGTGCCAGCAGCAACGACAGGGGCAAGATCTTC. Its translation: CASSNDRGKIF.

Points on this clone: The same CDR3 is also encoded by other DNA sequences in this sample. The V call is TRBV4-2, the J call TRBJ2-7; 13 bases map to TRBD2. CDR3 size: 15 residues. CDR1 is LGHNA and CDR2 is YNFKEQ in the germline V gene. V was pared by 5 bases and J by 2 bases, with 3 bases of the junction left unmatched. Written as DNA, the CDR3 is TGTGCCAGCAGCAGAGGGACTAGCGGGACCTACGAGCAGTACTTC. Its translation: CASSRGTSGTYEQYF.

A word on this clone: Sequence at one end of the junction differs from germline and may be a read error. The chain is built from TRBV4-3 and TRBJ2-5; TRBD2 aligns across 9 bases. Looked up from germline, CDR1 is LGHNA and CDR2 is YSLEER. This CDR3 has 16 residues. The CDR3 is CASTQRRGRAGETQYF. The CDR3 DNA sequence: TGCGCCAGCACCCAAAGACGCGGGAGGGCCGGGGAGACCCAGTACTTC.

The chain joins TRBV7-3 to TRBJ2-3; 9 bases match TRBD2. Germline V gives CDR1 SGHTA, CDR2 FQGTGA. The CDR3 has 16 residues. Losses at the gene ends were 7 bases for V and 5 bases for J; bases not matched to a gene: 13. CDR3 coding DNA: TGTGCCAGCACCCCGGGGGGAGCGGGAGGCGGAGATACGCAGTATTTT. Its translation: CASTPGGAGGGDTQYF.

The chain employs TRBV28 and TRBJ2-7, with 7 bases identical to TRBD1. This CDR3 is built from 14 residues. Germline V CDR1 and CDR2: MDHEN, SYDVKM. The V and J ends lost 3 bases and 4 bases, in that order; junction bases with no gene match: 6. CDR3 sequence: CASSFTGEVYEQYF. DNA of the CDR3: TGTGCCAGCAGTTTTACAGGGGAAGTTTACGAGCAGTACTTC. Filled out from reference TRBV28 and TRBJ2-7, the complete variable domain reads DVKVTQSSRYLVKRTGEKVFLECVQDMDHENMFWYRQDPGLGLRLIYFSYDVKMKEKGDIPEGYSVSREKKERFSLILESASTNQTSMYLCASSFTGEVYEQYFGPGTRLTVT.

This clone has a handful of counts. The chain links TRBV6-5 to TRBJ1-2; a weak D match, TRBD1 (5 bases). In germline, CDR1 is MNHEY, CDR2 SVGAGI. This CDR3 region has 13 residues. Trimming pared 2 bases from V and 5 bases from J, leaving 9 bases between. The CDR3 reads CASSYEQGYGYTF. DNA for the CDR3: TGTGCCAGCAGTTACGAGCAGGGTTATGGCTACACCTTC.

The chain carries TRBV9 and TRBJ2-2, with 10 bases lining up with TRBD1. The CDR3 spans 17 residues. Germline V CDR1 and CDR2: SGDLS, YYNGEE. Trimming took 1 base from V and 5 from J; bases not matched to a gene: 8. The DNA of the CDR3 is TGTGCCAGCAGCGTATCGGGACAGGGGATCGGTACCGGGGAGCTGTTTTTT. It specifies CASSVSGQGIGTGELFF. Based on the CDR3 plus reference TRBV9 and TRBJ2-2, the full variable domain is DSGVTQTPKHLITATGQRVTLRCSPRSGDLSVYWYQQSLDQGLQFLIQYYNGEERAKGNILERFSAQQFPDLHSELNLSSLELGDSALYFCASSVSGQGIGTGELFFGEGSRLTVL.

V and J are TRBV5-4 and TRBJ2-5; 7 bases map to TRBD2. The CDR3 runs to 13 residues. Trimming cost V 4 bases and J 3 bases; bases outside gene matches: 3. Germline-derived CDR1 and CDR2 are SGHNT and YYREEE (reference sequence). This CDR3 is CASSPSGEETQYF. In DNA form, the CDR3 reads TGTGCCAGCAGCCCTAGCGGCGAAGAGACCCAGTACTTC.

V is TRBV5-1 and J is TRBJ1-2, with 7 nucleotides matching TRBD1. This CDR3 comprises 15 residues. J was trimmed by 4 bases and V by 1 base; bases with no gene match: 7. The germline V gene has CDR1 SGHRS and CDR2 YFSETQ. In DNA form, the CDR3 reads TGCGCCAGCAGCTTGACCACGGGACAGAGCTATGGCTACACCTTC. It is translated as CASSLTTGQSYGYTF.

This clone was picked up a small number of times. This chain links TRBV30 with TRBJ2-7; 11 bases map to TRBD2. The CDR3 sequence is 13 residues long. The trim removed 2 bases at V and 7 bases at J, leaving 4 bases unmatched. The germline V gene encodes CDR1 GTSNPN and CDR2 SVGIG (reference sequence). CDR3 sequence reads: CAWSIRLAGEQYF. As DNA, the CDR3 is TGTGCCTGGAGTATACGACTAGCGGGAGAGCAGTACTTC.

The chain is built from TRBV7-8 and TRBJ2-6; D gene ambiguous. The V gene's germline CDR1 is SGHVS and CDR2 FQNEAQ. V dropped 2 bases and J dropped 0 bases, with 17 bases sitting between them. This CDR3 is built from 19 residues. CDR3 sequence (DNA): TGTGCCAGCAGCTTAAACTCGGCTGGGCAGAGCTCTGGGGCCAACGTCCTGACTTTC. Translated: CASSLNSAGQSSGANVLTF.

Notes on this clone: The identical CDR3 is also encoded by other nucleotide sequences in the sample. The V call is TRBV9, the J call TRBJ2-3, with 9 bases lining up with TRBD2. CDR1 and CDR2 (germline): SGDLS, YYNGEE. There are 16 residues in the CDR3. V lost 0 bases, J lost 2 bases, and 4 bases stayed unmatched. The CDR3 region has the DNA TGTGCCAGCAGCGTAGCAGCGGGAGGCCCCACAGATACGCAGTATTTT. Encoded protein: CASSVAAGGPTDTQYF.

The chain is built from TRBV6-5 and TRBJ2-3, with D unclear. In germline, CDR1 is MNHEY, CDR2 SVGAGI. CDR3 length: 15 residues. V lost 0 bases, J lost 2 bases, and 9 bases lay in between. CDR3 sequence: CASSYSMLATDTQYF. The CDR3 nucleotides are TGTGCCAGCAGTTACTCGATGTTAGCCACAGATACGCAGTATTTT.

This clone was recorded a few times. This chain connects TRBV4-3 to TRBJ2-2, with unresolved D. The CDR3 loop spans 15 amino acids. Germline CDR1 reads LGHNA; CDR2 reads YSLEER. V dropped 0 bases and J dropped 7 bases, with 12 bases sitting between them. CDR3 amino acids: CASSQELIVFGELFF. For the CDR3, the DNA is TGCGCCAGCAGCCAAGAGTTAATCGTTTTCGGGGAGCTGTTTTTT.

This clone was seen a handful of times. The V call is TRBV28, the J call TRBJ2-1, with TRBD2 matching 7 bases. The ends lost 3 bases at V and 8 bases at J; junction bases unmatched: 10. The length of the CDR3 is 15 residues. The germline gives CDR1 MDHEN, CDR2 SYDVKM. For the CDR3, the DNA is TGTGCCAGCAGTTTTAGGTTCGCGGGAGTCGATGAGCAGTTCTTC. Amino acids: CASSFRFAGVDEQFF.

This chain uses TRBV5-4 with TRBJ2-3; no reliable D call. CDR1 SGHNT and CDR2 YYREEE come from the germline V gene (reference sequence). This CDR3 has 13 amino acids. Deletions cut 3 bases from V and 4 bases from J, with 9 bases between. In nucleotides, the CDR3 is TGTGCCAGCAGCTCGGTAATTCCAGATACGCAGTATTTT. Translation gives CASSSVIPDTQYF.

V and J are TRBV27 and TRBJ2-3; 7 bases are a match to TRBD1. The V segment lost 7 bases and the J segment 4 bases; nucleotides outside the gene matches: 5. The CDR3 is made up of 13 amino acids. The germline CDR1 and CDR2 sequences are MNHEY and SMNVEV (reference sequence). The CDR3 reads CASMTGPADTQYF. The CDR3 coding sequence is TGTGCCAGCATGACAGGGCCCGCAGATACGCAGTATTTT.

This clone was seen a few times. The rearrangement uses TRBV25-1 and TRBJ2-3, with a weak D call TRBD2 (6 bases). The CDR3 is made up of 16 amino acids. The germline V gene encodes CDR1 MGHDK and CDR2 SYGVNS. V gave up 3 bases and J gave up 2 bases, with 15 bases separating them. The CDR3 region is CASSDRGGKATDTQYF. For the CDR3, the DNA is TGTGCCAGCAGTGATCGGGGCGGGAAAGCCACAGATACGCAGTATTTT.

This clone was observed a few times. The DNA for the CDR3 is TGTGCCAGCAGCTTAGAGAGCGGCCCATACAATGAGCAGTTCTTC. Residues: CASSLESGPYNEQFF. The chain couples TRBV7-2 to TRBJ2-1, with a possible D match to TRBD2 (5 bases). The V and J ends lost 1 base and 4 bases respectively, with 11 bases between them. Per the germline V gene, CDR1 is SGHTA and CDR2 is FQGNSA. The CDR3 totals 15 residues.

The chain uses TRBV7-9 and TRBJ2-1, with 14 bases that match TRBD2. This CDR3 comprises 17 residues. V was clipped by 5 bases and J by 9 bases; unmatched bases: 12. Per germline, CDR1 SEHNR and CDR2 FQNEAQ (reference sequence). The CDR3 here is CASSHSPTSGRALEQFF. CDR3 DNA: TGTGCCAGCAGCCACTCCCCGACTAGCGGGAGGGCCCTTGAGCAGTTCTTC.

The chain carries TRBV18 and TRBJ2-7, with 7 bases identical to TRBD2. The trim removed 0 bases at V and 0 bases at J, leaving 8 bases unmatched. Germline lookup yields CDR1 KGHSH and CDR2 LQKENI. CDR3 length: 17 amino acids. The CDR3 sequence: CASSPPRGGGSSYEQYF. The CDR3 DNA is TGTGCCAGCTCACCACCGAGGGGTGGCGGGAGCTCCTACGAGCAGTACTTC. The full variable domain, rest sourced from reference TRBV18 and TRBJ2-7, is NAGVMQNPRHLVRRRGQEARLRCSPMKGHSHVYWYRQLPEEGLKFMVYLQKENIIDESGMPKERFSAEFPKEGPSILRIQQVVRGDSAAYFCASSPPRGGGSSYEQYFGPGTRLTVT.

This clone was observed a handful of times. The chain uses TRBV9 and TRBJ1-1; TRBD1 matches at 7 bases. CDR3 length: 14 amino acids. CDR1 and CDR2 (germline): SGDLS, YYNGEE. With V trimmed by 3 bases and J by 5 bases, 7 bases remained unmatched. CDR3 sequence (DNA): TGTGCCAGCAGCGGACGACAGGGTAAAACTGAAGCTTTCTTT. This gives the protein CASSGRQGKTEAFF.

The chain recombines TRBV4-3 with TRBJ2-3; 9 bases line up with TRBD2. Germline values: CDR1 LGHNA, CDR2 YSLEER. CDR3 length: 18 residues. V shed 1 base, J shed 0 bases, and the junction held 8 bases outside the gene matches. The CDR3 DNA reads as TGCGCCAGCAGCCAAGTGACGGCGGGGGGGGCTAGCACAGATACGCAGTATTTT. This sequence encodes CASSQVTAGGASTDTQYF.

The chain combines TRBV18 with TRBJ2-2; TRBD1 agrees at 8 bases. This CDR3 region has 16 residues. CDR1 KGHSH and CDR2 LQKENI come from the germline V gene. V lost 5 bases and J lost 0; bases outside the gene matches: 5. CDR3: CASSRTGSPNTGELFF. The CDR3 DNA follows: TGTGCCAGCTCAAGGACAGGGAGTCCGAACACCGGGGAGCTGTTTTTT.

This clone has only a few counts. This sequence joins TRBV5-6 and TRBJ2-7; TRBD2 might be the D (6 bases). V was clipped by 2 bases and J by 0 bases, with 15 bases between them. The CDR3 loop spans 16 amino acids. CDR1 and CDR2 from the germline V gene are SGHDT and YYEEEE. The CDR3: CASSFTFPSDSYEQYF. In DNA, the CDR3 is TGTGCCAGCAGCTTTACTTTTCCTAGCGACTCCTACGAGCAGTACTTC.

J is TRBJ2-1 and V is TRBV13; weak D call: TRBD2 (6 bases). This CDR3 comprises 15 residues. Germline V gene sequence: CDR1 PRHDT, CDR2 FYEKMQ (reference sequence). V dropped 6 bases and J dropped 6 bases, with 18 bases sitting between them. CDR3 coding DNA: TGTGCCAGCAGTTCCCGACTAGTGGATCGCAATGAGCAGTTCTTC. Protein sequence: CASSSRLVDRNEQFF. The full variable domain, completed using reference TRBV13 and TRBJ2-1, is AAGVIQSPRHLIKEKRETATLKCYPIPRHDTVYWYQQGPGQDPQFLISFYEKMQSDKGSIPDRFSAQQFSDYHSELNMSSLELGDSALYFCASSSRLVDRNEQFFGPGTRLTVL.